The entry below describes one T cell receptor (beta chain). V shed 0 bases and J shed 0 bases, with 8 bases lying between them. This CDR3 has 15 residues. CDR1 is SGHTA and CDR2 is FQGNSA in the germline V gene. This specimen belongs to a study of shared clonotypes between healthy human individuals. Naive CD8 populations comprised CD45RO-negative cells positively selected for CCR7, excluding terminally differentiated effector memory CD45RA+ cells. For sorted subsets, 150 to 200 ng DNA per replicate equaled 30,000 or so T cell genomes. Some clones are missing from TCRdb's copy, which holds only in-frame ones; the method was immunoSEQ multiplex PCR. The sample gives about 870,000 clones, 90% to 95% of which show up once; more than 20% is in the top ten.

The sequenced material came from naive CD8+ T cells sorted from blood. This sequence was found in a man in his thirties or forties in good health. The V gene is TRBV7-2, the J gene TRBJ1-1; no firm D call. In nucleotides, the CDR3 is TGTGCCAGCAGCTTAGCAGTCACATTGAACACTGAAGCTTTCTTT. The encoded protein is CASSLAVTLNTEAFF. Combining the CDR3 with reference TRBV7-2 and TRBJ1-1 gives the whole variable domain GAGVSQSPSNKVTEKGKDVELRCDPISGHTALYWYRQSLGQGLEFLIYFQGNSAPDKSGLPSDRFSAERTGGSVSTLTIQRTQQEDSAVYLCASSLAVTLNTEAFFGQGTRLTVV.